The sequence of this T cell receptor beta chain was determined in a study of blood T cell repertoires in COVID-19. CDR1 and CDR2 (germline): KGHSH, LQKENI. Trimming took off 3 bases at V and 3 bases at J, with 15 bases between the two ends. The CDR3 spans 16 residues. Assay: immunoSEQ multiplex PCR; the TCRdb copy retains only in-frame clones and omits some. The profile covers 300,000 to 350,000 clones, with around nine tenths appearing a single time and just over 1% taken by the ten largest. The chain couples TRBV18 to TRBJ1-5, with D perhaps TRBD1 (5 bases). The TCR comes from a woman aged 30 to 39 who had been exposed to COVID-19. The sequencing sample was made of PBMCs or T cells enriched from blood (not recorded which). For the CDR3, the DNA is TGTGCCAGCTCACCCCGGGACTCGATCGACAATCAGCCCCAGCATTTT. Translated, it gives CASSPRDSIDNQPQHF.